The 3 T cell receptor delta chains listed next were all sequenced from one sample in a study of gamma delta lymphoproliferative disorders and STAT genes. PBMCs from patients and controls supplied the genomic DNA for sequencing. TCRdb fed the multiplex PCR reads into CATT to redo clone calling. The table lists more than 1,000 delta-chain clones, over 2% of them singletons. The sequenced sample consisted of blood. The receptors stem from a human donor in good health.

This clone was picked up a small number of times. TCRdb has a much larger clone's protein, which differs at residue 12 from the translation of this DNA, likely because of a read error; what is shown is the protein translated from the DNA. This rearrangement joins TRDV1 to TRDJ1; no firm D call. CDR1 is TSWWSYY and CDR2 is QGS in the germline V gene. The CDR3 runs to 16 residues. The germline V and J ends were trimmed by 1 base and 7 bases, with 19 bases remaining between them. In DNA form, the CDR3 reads TGTGCTCTTGGGGAACCTTTTCCCCGAGTAAAGGGTAAACTCATCTTT. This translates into CALGEPFPRVKGKLIF.

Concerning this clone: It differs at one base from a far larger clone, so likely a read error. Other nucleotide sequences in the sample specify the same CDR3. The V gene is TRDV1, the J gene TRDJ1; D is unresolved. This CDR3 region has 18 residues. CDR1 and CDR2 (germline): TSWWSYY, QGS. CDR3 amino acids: CALGELVFSYPHTDKLIF. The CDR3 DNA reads TGTGCTCTTGGGGAACTAGTATTCTCGTACCCCCACACCGATAAACTTATCTTT.

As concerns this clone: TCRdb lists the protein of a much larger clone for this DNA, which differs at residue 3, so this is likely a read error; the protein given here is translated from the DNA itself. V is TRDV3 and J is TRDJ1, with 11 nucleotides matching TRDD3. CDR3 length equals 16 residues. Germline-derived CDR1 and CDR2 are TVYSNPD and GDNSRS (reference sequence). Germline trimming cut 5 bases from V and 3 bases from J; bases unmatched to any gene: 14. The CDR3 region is CALSSWGIPISDKLIF. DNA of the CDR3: TGTGCCCTTTCTTCCTGGGGGATACCCATCTCCGATAAACTCATCTTT.